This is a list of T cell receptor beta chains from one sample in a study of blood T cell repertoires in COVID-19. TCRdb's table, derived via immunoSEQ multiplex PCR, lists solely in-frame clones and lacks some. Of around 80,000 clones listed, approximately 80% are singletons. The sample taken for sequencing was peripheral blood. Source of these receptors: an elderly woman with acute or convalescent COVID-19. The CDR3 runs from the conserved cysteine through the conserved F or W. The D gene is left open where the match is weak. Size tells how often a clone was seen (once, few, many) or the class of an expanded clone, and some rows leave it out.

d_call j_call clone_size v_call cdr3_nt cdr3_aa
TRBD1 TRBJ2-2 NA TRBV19 TGTGCCAGTAGTCGTTGGGACAGGCCGAACACCGGGGAGCTGTTTTTT CASSRWDRPNTGELFF
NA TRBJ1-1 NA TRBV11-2 TGTGCCAGCAGCCCACTTGGGACATCGAACACTGAAGCTTTCTTT CASSPLGTSNTEAFF
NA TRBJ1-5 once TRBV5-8 TGTGCCAGCAGCGCCGGGACATTGAATAGCAATCAGCCCCAGCATTTT CASSAGTLNSNQPQHF
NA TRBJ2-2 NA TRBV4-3 TGCGCCAGCAGCCAAGAAATATCGGGGTTTGGGGAGCTGTTTTTT CASSQEISGFGELFF
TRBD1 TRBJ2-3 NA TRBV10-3 TGTGCCATCAGCGCGGGACAGGGTTACACAGATACGCAGTATTTT CAISAGQGYTDTQYF
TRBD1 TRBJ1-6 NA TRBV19 TGTGCCAGTAGTCCGGGACAGGGGAGTTCACCCCTCCACTTT CASSPGQGSSPLHF
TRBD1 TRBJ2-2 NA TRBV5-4 TGTGCCAGCAGACCCCGGGACAGGGGGCTTGGCACCGGGGAGCTGTTTTTT CASRPRDRGLGTGELFF
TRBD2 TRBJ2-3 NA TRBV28 TGTGCCAGCAGTGTCACTAGCGGGGGGCCGGTGACGCAGTATTTT CASSVTSGGPVTQYF
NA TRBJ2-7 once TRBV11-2 TGTGCCAGCAGCTTAGGGGGGGACTACGAGCAGTACTTC CASSLGGDYEQYF
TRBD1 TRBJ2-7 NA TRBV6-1 TGTGCCAGCAGTGAAGTAGGGACAGGGGTCACCTACGAGCAGTACTTC CASSEVGTGVTYEQYF
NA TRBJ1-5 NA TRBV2 TGTGCCAGCAGTTCCGATCAGCCCCAGCATTTT CASSSDQPQHF
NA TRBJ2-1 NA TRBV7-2 TGTGCCAGCAGCTTACGAGAAGCCGCCAATGAGCAGTTCTTC CASSLREAANEQFF
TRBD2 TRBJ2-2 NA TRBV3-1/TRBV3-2 TGTGCCAGCAGCCAAGAGGGGGGTGCGAAAGCGGGGAAAAACGGGGAGCTGTTTTTT CASSQEGGAKAGKNGELFF
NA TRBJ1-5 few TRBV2 TGTGCCAGCGGCCAAGATAGCAATCAGCCCCAGCATTTT CASGQDSNQPQHF
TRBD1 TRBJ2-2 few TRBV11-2 TGTGCCAGCAGCTCAGGGGGCACCGGGGAGCTGTTTTTT CASSSGGTGELFF
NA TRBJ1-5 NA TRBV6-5 TGTGCCAGCAGTAAACAGGGCAGCAATCAGCCCCAGCATTTT CASSKQGSNQPQHF
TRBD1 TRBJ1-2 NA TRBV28 TGTGCCAGCAGTTCAGGGGGACAGGGGCGGATAAACTATGGCTACACCTTC CASSSGGQGRINYGYTF
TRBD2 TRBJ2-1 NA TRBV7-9 TGTGCCAGCAGCTTTTGGCTAGCGGCTAACAATGAGCAGTTCTTC CASSFWLAANNEQFF
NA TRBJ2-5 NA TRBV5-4 TGTGCCAGCAGCAGCGGGTACCAAGAGACCCAGTACTTC CASSSGYQETQYF
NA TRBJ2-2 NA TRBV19 TGTGCCAGTAGTATAGGAATAGGGGCGAACACCGGGGAGCTGTTTTTT CASSIGIGANTGELFF
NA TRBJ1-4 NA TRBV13 TGTGCCAGCAGCTTAGCGGCAGGGCGAACTAATGAAAAACTGTTTTTT CASSLAAGRTNEKLFF
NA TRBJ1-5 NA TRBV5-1 TGCGCCAGCAGCTTGGCCGGGACATTCAATCAGCCCCAGCATTTT CASSLAGTFNQPQHF
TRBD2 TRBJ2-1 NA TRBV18 TGTGCCAGCTCACCAAGGACTAGCGGGGAAAGCTCCTACAATGAGCAGTTCTTC CASSPRTSGESSYNEQFF
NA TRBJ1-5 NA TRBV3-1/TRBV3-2 TGTGCCAGCAGCCAAGATGGAGGGAGGGGGGATAGCAATCAGCCCCAGCATTTT CASSQDGGRGDSNQPQHF
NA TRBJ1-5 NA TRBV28 TGTGCCAGCAGTTCCCGACTTTATAGCAATCAGCCCCAGCATTTT CASSSRLYSNQPQHF
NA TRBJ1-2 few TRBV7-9 TGTGCCAGCAGCCCAGGGAACGCTAACTATGGCTACACCTTC CASSPGNANYGYTF
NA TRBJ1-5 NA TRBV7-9 TGTGCCAGCAGCTTATGGGGGGTTGGTCAGCCCCAGCATTTT CASSLWGVGQPQHF
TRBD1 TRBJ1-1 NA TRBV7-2 TGTGCCAGCAGCCCCTGGTCGGGACAGGGTCCCACTGAAGCTTTCTTT CASSPWSGQGPTEAFF
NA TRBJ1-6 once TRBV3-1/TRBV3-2 TGTGCCAGCAGCCACCAGGGACCCCTCCACTTT CASSHQGPLHF
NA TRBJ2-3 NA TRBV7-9 TGTGCCAGCACCCCTCGAGGGCACGCCGCGGCAGATACGCAGTATTTT CASTPRGHAAADTQYF
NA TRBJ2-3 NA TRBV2 TGTGCCGGGGGGTACGTAGATACGCAGTATTTT CAGGYVDTQYF
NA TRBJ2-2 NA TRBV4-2 TGTGCCAGCAGCCTAACAGGGAAGGCCGGGGAGCTGTTTTTT CASSLTGKAGELFF
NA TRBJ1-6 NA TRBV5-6 TGTGCCAGCAGACCCGCGGGGGGCTCCTATAATTCACCCCTCCACTTT CASRPAGGSYNSPLHF
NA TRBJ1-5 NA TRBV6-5 TGTGCCAGCAGTTACAATGGAGCAAATAGCAATCAGCCCCAGCATTTT CASSYNGANSNQPQHF
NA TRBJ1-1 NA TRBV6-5 TGTGCCAGCAGTTACACACACCTACAGGGAACCACTGAAGCTTTCTTT CASSYTHLQGTTEAFF
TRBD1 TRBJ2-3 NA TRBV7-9 TGTGCCAGCAGCTCGTCAGGGGGCTCGACAGATACGCAGTATTTT CASSSSGGSTDTQYF
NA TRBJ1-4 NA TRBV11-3 TGTGCCAGCAGCTTAGCGGCGGCAACTAATGAAAAACTGTTTTTT CASSLAAATNEKLFF
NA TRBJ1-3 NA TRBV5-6 TGTGCCAGCAGCTATGGGGCAGCAAGCTCTGGAAACACCATATATTTT CASSYGAASSGNTIYF
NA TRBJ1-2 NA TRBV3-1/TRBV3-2 TGTGCCAGCAGCCCAGGCCAGGGAGGCGGCTACACCTTC CASSPGQGGGYTF
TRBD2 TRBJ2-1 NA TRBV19 TGTGCCAGTAGTATAACACTAGCGGGGACCGACAATGAGCAGTTCTTC CASSITLAGTDNEQFF
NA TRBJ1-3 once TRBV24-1 TGTGCCACCAGTGATCCAGGGACTGGAAACACCATATATTTT CATSDPGTGNTIYF
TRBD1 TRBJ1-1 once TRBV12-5 TGTGCTAGTGGTGCCGGGACAGGGGGTTTCGACACTGAAGCTTTCTTT CASGAGTGGFDTEAFF
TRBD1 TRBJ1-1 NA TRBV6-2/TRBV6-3 TGTGCCAGCAGTCGGTTAGGGACAGGGGGCGCGAACACTGAAGCTTTCTTT CASSRLGTGGANTEAFF
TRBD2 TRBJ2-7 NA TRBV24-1 TGTGCCACCAGTGACGCGGGGGGGAACTACGAGCAGTACTTC CATSDAGGNYEQYF
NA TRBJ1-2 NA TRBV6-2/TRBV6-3 TGTGCCAGCAGTTACCGGGAAGTGGGACATTACTATGGCTACACCTTC CASSYREVGHYYGYTF
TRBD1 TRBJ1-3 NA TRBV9 TGTGCCAGCAGCGTATTCGACAGGGCGGACTCTGGAAACACCATATATTTT CASSVFDRADSGNTIYF
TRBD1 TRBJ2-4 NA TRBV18 TGTGCCAGCTCAACAGACAGGGGGGCCAAAAACATTCAGTACTTC CASSTDRGAKNIQYF
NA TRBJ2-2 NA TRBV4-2 TGTGCCAGCAGCCACTATTCTCATTGGTCCGGGGAGCTGTTTTTT CASSHYSHWSGELFF
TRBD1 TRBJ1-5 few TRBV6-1 TGTGCCAGCAGTGAGGGGACACAGGGGCGCAATCAGCCCCAGCATTTT CASSEGTQGRNQPQHF
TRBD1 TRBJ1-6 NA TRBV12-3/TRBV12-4 TGTGCCAGCAGTTGGGACAGGAATTCACCCCTCCACTTT CASSWDRNSPLHF
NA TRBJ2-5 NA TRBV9 TGTGCCAGCAGCGTCCGGGGTGTGGGAGCAAGGGCGACAGGCCAAGAGACCCAGTACTTC CASSVRGVGARATGQETQYF
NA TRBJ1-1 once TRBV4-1 TGCGCCAGCAGCCAAGATGACAGGAACACTGAAGCTTTCTTT CASSQDDRNTEAFF
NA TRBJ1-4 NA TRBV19 TGTGCCAGTAGTATCCAGGCGTCTAATGAAAAACTGTTTTTT CASSIQASNEKLFF
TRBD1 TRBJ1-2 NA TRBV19 TGTGCCAGTAGTGTTTCCCCGGGACAGTCCTATGGCTACACCTTC CASSVSPGQSYGYTF
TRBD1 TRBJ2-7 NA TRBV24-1 TGTGCCACCAGTGACCACAGGGGAAAGCCCCCCTACGAGCAGTACTTC CATSDHRGKPPYEQYF